The rows below give T cell receptor beta chains drawn from one sample of a study of blood T cell repertoires in COVID-19. Repertoires were generated with immunoSEQ multiplex PCR, while TCRdb's copy carries only in-frame clones and drops some. The sample holds fewer than 300,000 clones; approximately 80% are singletons and the top ten take around 3%. Sample: peripheral blood. All receptors derive from a woman between 55 and 75 years old with active or convalescent COVID-19. The conserved cysteine and the conserved F or W are not part of the CDR3 here.

V gene	J gene	CDR3 length	CDR3 protein
TRBV2	TRBJ1-1	11	ASFFEDRVGAF
TRBV29-1	TRBJ2-1	10	SVGQQGDEQF
TRBV11-2	TRBJ1-6	13	ASSSQGAHNSPLH
TRBV13	TRBJ1-6	14	ASSIRTGAYNSPLH
TRBV25-1	TRBJ1-2	15	ASRLCPRQTANYGYT
TRBV2	TRBJ2-5	13	ASSQLAGGVETQY
TRBV7-8	TRBJ1-6	13	ASSFLTGSNSPLH
TRBV7-9	TRBJ1-1	14	ASSLEGGTSNTEAF
TRBV2	TRBJ1-4	13	ASSAVAGGNEKLF
TRBV5-1	TRBJ2-2	13	ASSTGQAYTGELF
TRBV3-1/TRBV3-2	TRBJ1-6	14	ASSQVGRVADSPLH
TRBV3-1/TRBV3-2	TRBJ2-7	14	ASSQEGGRVSYEQY
TRBV7-2	TRBJ2-3	14	ASSLAGRGVGDTQY
TRBV7-8	TRBJ2-3	14	ASSPRASGGLGTQY
TRBV12-2	TRBJ1-2	13	ASRLVSGSNYGYT
TRBV21-1	TRBJ2-5	15	ASSKNVQGLLGETQY
TRBV7-8	TRBJ1-3	12	ASSLGVAGNTIY
TRBV5-6	TRBJ2-2	12	ASSWETGTGELF
TRBV15	TRBJ1-2	11	ATRQGYQGGYT
TRBV7-2	TRBJ1-3	11	ASSTGGGNTIY
TRBV5-8	TRBJ2-5	13	ASRQGTGGGETQY
TRBV9	TRBJ1-2	17	ASSARSSLYWGEFYGYT
TRBV19	TRBJ2-3	14	ASSMRSGGAADTQY
TRBV27	TRBJ2-1	11	ASSTAGGDEQF
TRBV19	TRBJ1-2	12	AVLAGGKNFGYT
TRBV7-2	TRBJ1-6	13	ASSRRDRLNSPLH